This T cell receptor (beta chain) appears in the sequencing data of a study of T cells in tuberculosis. This clone came up once. The CDR3 is made up of 15 amino acids. V was pared by 3 bases and J by 1 base, with 3 bases of the junction left unmatched. Germline V lookup: CDR1 MRHNA, CDR2 SNTAGT. The data were produced by immunoSEQ multiplex PCR, yet TCRdb's version contains in-frame clones alone and is incomplete. The data show under 40,000 clones, about 89% seen once. V is TRBV6-4 and J is TRBJ2-3; 8 bases fit TRBD2. The source material was PBMCs. This clonotype originated in a donor aged 10-30 years with latent tuberculosis or without tuberculosis infection. CDR3 coding DNA: TGTGCCAGCAGTGAAAGTAGCGGGGGCACAGATACGCAGTATTTT. This encodes CASSESSGGTDTQYF.